This TCR beta chain was sequenced during a study of PD-1 blockade in classical Hodgkin lymphoma. Study-wide background: Nivolumab was administered to patients intravenously at 3 mg/kg every 2 weeks.

Trimming stripped 7 bases from V and 4 bases from J, with 13 bases between. The CDR3 has 13 amino acids. Germline V lookup: CDR1 SGHTA, CDR2 FQGNSA. All patients relapsed after autologous stem cell transplantation, and brentuximab vedotin exposure varied. Study results and limitations: Lower baseline TCR diversity was reported for newly diagnosed patients than for healthy donors. Patients with a complete response exhibited baseline diversity comparable to newly diagnosed patients. At C4D1, TCR diversity had climbed significantly for CD4+ cells, though not for CD8+ cells.

Repertoires were generated with immunoSEQ multiplex PCR, while TCRdb's copy carries only in-frame clones and drops some. This repertoire shows 20,000 or so clones, around 75% found once; its top ten account for 15% to 20%. This clone rates as medium-sized. Its antigen is undetermined. Sample: peripheral blood mononuclear cells (PBMCs), taken before the second cycle of nivolumab. V gene TRBV7-2 combines with J gene TRBJ1-1, with D uncertain. This clonotype was sampled from a human donor with classical Hodgkin lymphoma. The CDR3 here is CASTQIIGTEAFF. In DNA, the CDR3 is TGTGCCAGCACGCAAATCATTGGCACTGAAGCTTTCTTT.